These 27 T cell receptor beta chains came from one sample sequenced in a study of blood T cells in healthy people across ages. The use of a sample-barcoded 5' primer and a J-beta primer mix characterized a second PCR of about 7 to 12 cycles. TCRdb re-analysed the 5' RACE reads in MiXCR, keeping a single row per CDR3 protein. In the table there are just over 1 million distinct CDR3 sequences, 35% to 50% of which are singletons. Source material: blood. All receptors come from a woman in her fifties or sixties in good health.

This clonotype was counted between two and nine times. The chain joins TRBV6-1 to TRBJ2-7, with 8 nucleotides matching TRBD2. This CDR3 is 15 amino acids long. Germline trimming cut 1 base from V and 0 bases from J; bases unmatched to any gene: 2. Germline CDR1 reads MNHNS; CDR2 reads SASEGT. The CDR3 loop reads CASSEVSGSSYEQYF. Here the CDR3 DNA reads TGTGCCAGCAGTGAAGTCAGCGGGAGCTCCTACGAGCAGTACTTC.

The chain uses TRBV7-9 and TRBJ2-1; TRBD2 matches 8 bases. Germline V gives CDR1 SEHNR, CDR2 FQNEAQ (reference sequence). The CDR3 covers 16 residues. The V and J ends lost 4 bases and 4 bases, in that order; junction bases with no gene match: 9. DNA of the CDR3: TGTGCCAGCAGCTCCCGAGCGGGAGCCTTGTACAATGAGCAGTTCTTC. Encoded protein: CASSSRAGALYNEQFF.

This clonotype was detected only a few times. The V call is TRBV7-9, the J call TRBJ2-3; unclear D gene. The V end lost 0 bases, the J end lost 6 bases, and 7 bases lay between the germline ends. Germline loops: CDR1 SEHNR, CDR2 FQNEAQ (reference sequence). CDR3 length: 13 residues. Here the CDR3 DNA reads TGTGCCAGCAGCTTAGCTGACCTGGATACGCAGTATTTT. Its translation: CASSLADLDTQYF.

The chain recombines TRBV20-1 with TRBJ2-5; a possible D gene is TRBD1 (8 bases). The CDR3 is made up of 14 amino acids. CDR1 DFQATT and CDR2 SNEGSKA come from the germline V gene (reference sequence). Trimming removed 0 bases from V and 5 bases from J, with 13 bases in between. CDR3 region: CSARDGQGGETQYF. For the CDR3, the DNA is TGCAGTGCTAGAGACGGACAGGGAGGGGAGACCCAGTACTTC.

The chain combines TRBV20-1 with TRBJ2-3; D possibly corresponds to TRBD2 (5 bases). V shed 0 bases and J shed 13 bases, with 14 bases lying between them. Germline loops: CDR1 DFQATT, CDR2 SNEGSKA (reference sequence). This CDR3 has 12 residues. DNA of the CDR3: TGCAGTGCTAGAGAAAGAGACTACCAGAAGTATTTT. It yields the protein CSARERDYQKYF.

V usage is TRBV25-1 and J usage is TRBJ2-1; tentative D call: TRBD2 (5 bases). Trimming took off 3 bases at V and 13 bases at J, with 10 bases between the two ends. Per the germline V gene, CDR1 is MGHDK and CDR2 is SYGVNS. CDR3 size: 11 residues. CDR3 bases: TGTGCCAGCAGTGAGCCCGGGATACAGTTCTTC. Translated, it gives CASSEPGIQFF.

The CDR3 is CASSRDGSSTDTQYF. The CDR3 coding sequence is TGTGCCAGCAGTAGGGACGGATCTAGCACAGATACGCAGTATTTT. The chain uses TRBV2 and TRBJ2-3; TRBD1 or TRBD2 may be the D gene (5 bases each). CDR1 is SNHLY, CDR2 FYNNEI, per germline. Trimming pared 5 bases from V and 0 bases from J, leaving 12 bases between. This CDR3 contains 15 residues.

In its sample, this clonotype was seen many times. For the CDR3, the DNA is TGCAGTGCTAGAGGGACTTCGGACTACATTCAGTACTTC. Amino acid sequence: CSARGTSDYIQYF. The V gene is TRBV20-1, the J gene TRBJ2-7; TRBD2 might be the D (5 bases). The J call could be wrong; TRBJ2-4 is a better fit for the DNA end. Germline V gene lookup returns CDR1 DFQATT and CDR2 SNEGSKA (reference sequence). This CDR3 region has 13 residues.

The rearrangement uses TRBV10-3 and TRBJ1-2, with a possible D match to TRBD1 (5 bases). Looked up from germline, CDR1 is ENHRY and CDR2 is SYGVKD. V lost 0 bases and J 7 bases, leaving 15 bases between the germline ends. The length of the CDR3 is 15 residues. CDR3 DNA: TGTGCCATCAGTGAGTCTAGGGGAGACGCTCGTGGCTACACCTTC. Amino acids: CAISESRGDARGYTF.

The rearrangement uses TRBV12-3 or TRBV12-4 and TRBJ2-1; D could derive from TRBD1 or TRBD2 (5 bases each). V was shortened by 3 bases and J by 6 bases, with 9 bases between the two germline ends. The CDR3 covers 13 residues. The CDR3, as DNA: TGTGCCAGCAGTTTGCAGAGGGGCAATGAGCAGTTCTTC. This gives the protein CASSLQRGNEQFF.

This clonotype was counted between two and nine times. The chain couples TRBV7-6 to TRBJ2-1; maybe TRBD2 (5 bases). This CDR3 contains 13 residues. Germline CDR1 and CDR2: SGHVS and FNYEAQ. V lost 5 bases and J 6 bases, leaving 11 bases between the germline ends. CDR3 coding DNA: TGTGCCAGCAGCCCGGGGTCTAGCAATGAGCAGTTCTTC. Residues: CASSPGSSNEQFF.

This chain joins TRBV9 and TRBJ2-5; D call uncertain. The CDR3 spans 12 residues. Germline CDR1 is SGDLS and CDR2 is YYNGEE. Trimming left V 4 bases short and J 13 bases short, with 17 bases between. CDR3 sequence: CASSTEAGRLYF. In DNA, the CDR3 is TGTGCCAGCAGCACCGAGGCAGGCCGTCTGTACTTC.

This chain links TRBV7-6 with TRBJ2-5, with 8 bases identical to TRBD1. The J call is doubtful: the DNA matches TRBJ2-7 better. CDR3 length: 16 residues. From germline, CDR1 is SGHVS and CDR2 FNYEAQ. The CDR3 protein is CASSSERTGLDHEQYF. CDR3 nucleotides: TGTGCCAGCAGCTCAGAAAGGACAGGGCTAGACCACGAGCAGTACTTC.

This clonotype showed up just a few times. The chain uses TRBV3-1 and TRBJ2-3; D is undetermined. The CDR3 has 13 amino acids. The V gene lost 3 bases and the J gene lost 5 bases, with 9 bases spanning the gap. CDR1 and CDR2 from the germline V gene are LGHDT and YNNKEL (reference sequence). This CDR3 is CASSHDIGDTQYF. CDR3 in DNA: TGTGCCAGCAGCCACGATATTGGAGATACGCAGTATTTT.

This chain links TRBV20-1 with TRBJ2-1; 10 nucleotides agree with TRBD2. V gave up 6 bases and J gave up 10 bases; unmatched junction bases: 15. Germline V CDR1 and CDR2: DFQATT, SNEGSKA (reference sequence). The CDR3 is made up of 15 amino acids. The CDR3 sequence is CSASPLAGVSEEQFF. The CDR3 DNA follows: TGCAGTGCCAGCCCCCTAGCGGGAGTAAGTGAAGAGCAGTTCTTC.

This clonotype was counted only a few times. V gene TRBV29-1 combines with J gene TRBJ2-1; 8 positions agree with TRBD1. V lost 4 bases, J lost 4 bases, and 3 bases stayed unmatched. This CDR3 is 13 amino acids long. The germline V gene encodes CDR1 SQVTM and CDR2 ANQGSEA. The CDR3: CSVVGQAYNEQFF. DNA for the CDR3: TGCAGCGTTGTGGGACAGGCATACAATGAGCAGTTCTTC.

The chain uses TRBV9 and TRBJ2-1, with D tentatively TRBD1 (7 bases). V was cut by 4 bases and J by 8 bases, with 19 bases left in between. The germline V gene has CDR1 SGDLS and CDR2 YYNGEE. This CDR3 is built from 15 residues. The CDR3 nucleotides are TGTGCCAGCAGCCTCGGAGGGGGCGGGACCGATGAGCAGTTCTTC. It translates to CASSLGGGGTDEQFF.

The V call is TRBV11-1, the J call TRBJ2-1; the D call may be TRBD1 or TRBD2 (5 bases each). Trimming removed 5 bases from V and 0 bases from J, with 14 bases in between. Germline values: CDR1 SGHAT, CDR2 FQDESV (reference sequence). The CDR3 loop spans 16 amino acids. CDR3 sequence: CASSPRGSSSYNEQFF. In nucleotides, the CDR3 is TGTGCCAGCAGCCCACGGGGCTCTAGCTCCTACAATGAGCAGTTCTTC. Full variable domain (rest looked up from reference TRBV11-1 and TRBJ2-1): EAEVAQSPRYKITEKSQAVAFWCDPISGHATLYWYRQILGQGPELLVQFQDESVVDDSQLPKDRFSAERLKGVDSTLKIQPAELGDSAMYLCASSPRGSSSYNEQFFGPGTRLTVL.

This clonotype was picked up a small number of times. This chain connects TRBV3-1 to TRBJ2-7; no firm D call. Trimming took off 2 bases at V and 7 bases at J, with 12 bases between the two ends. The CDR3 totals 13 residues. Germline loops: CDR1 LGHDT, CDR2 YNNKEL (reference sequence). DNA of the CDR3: TGTGCCAGCAGCCAACAACTGGTCAATGAGCAGTACTTC. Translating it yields CASSQQLVNEQYF.

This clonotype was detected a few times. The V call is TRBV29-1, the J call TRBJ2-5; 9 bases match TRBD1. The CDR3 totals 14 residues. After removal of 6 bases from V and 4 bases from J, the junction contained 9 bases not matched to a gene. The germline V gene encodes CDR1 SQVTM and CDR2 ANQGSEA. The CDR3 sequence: CSVANRGRVETQYF. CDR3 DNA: TGCAGCGTAGCTAACAGGGGGCGGGTAGAGACCCAGTACTTC.

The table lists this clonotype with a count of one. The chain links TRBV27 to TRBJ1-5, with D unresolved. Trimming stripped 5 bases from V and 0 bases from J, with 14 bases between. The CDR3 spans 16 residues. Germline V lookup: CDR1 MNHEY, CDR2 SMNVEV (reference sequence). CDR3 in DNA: TGTGCCAGCAGTCCCTTCACCCTTGATAGCAATCAGCCCCAGCATTTT. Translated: CASSPFTLDSNQPQHF.

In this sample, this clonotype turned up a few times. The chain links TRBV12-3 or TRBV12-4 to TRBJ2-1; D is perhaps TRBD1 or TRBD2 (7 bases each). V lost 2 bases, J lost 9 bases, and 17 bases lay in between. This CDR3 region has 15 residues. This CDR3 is CASSLFGLGGGEQFF. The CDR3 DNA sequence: TGTGCCAGCAGTTTATTCGGACTAGGGGGCGGTGAGCAGTTCTTC.

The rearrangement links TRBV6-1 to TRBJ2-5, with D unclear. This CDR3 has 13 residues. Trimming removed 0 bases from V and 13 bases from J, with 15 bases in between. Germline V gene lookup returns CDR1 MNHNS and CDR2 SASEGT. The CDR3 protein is CASSEAQRTPPYF. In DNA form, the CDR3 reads TGTGCCAGCAGTGAAGCGCAGCGTACACCCCCGTACTTC.

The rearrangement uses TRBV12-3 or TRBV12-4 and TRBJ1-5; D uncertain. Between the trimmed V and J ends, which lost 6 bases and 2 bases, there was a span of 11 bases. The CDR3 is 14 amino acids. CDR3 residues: CASSGREGNQPQHF. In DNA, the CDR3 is TGTGCCAGCAGCGGACGGGAAGGCAATCAGCCCCAGCATTTT.

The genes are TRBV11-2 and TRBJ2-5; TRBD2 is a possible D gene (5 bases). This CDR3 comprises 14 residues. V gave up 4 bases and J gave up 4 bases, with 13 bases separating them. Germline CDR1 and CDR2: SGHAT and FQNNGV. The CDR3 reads CASSSPGWTETQYF. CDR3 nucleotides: TGTGCCAGCAGCTCCCCGGGGTGGACAGAGACCCAGTACTTC.

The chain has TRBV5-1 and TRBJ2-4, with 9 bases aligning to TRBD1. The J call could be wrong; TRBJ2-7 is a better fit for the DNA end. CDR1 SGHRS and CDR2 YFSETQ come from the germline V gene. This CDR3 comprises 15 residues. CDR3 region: CASRFGTGLVYEQYF. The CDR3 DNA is TGCGCCAGCAGATTCGGGACAGGGCTGGTCTACGAGCAGTACTTC.

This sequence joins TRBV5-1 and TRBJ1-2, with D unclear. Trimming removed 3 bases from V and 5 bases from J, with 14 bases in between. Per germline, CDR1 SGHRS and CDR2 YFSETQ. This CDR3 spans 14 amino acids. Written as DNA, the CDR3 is TGCGCCAGCAGCTCCGGGCAGGAGGCTTATGGCTACACCTTC. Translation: CASSSGQEAYGYTF.